This TCR beta chain was recovered during a study of CD8+ T cells in alopecia areata. Looking at the study overall: Among treated patients, oral tofacitinib was administered at 5 to 10 mg twice daily.

Treatment indicated: oral pan-JAK inhibitor, 5-10 mg twice daily. The CDR3 has 13 residues. Germline CDR1 is MDHEN and CDR2 is SYDVKM. With 10 bases removed from V and 6 bases from J, the gap between germline ends came to 16 bases. This clone was seen more than once but under ten times. Investigators isolated RNA and reverse transcribed it into cDNA to act as the sequencing template. Some clones are missing from TCRdb's copy, which holds only in-frame ones; the method was immunoSEQ multiplex PCR. The repertoire has approximately 210,000 clones, approximately 60% of them found once; the top ten carry about 3.5%.

Here the sequenced sample was CD4+ T cells sorted from blood, taken at week 4, from a patient treated with tofacitinib. The chain is built from TRBV28 and TRBJ1-5; TRBD1 might be the D (5 bases). The receptor comes from a human donor with alopecia areata. The CDR3 DNA follows: TGTGCCACCCCCTGGGCAGGGCGTCAGCCCCAGCATTTT. As protein: CATPWAGRQPQHF.